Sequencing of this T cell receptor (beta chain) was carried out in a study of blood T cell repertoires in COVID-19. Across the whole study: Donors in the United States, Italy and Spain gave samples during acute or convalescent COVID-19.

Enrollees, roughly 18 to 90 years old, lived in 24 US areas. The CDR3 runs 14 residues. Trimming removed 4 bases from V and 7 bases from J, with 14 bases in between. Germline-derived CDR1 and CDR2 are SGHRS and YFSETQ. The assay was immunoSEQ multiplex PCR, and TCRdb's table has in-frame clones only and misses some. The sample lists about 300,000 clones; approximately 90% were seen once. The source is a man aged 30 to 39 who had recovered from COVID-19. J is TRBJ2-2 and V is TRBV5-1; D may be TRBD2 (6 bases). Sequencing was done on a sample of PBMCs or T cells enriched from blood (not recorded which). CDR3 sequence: CASSPRPEGGELFF. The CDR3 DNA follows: TGCGCCAGCAGCCCCAGGCCGGAGGGCGGGGAGCTGTTTTTT.